Listed below are T cell receptor beta chains from one sample, sequenced in a study of cytomegalovirus exposure and HLA in healthy donors. Data came from immunoSEQ multiplex PCR; TCRdb stores just in-frame clones and leaves some out. The sample records about 110,000 clones, approximately 90% being singletons. What was sequenced was PBMCs. All receptors derive from a woman younger than 30 in good health and CMV-seropositive. The CDR3 runs from the conserved cysteine through the conserved F or W. The order of the fields is J gene, V gene, D gene, clone size, CDR3 DNA, CDR3 protein. D genes are given only for firm matches. Some rows mark clone size as missing; the rest say once, few, many or name a class of expanded clone.

>TRBJ2-2|TRBV20-1|NA|NA
TGCAGTGCTGCGGACACCGGGGAGCTGTTTTTT
CSAADTGELFF
>TRBJ2-1|TRBV2|NA|NA
TGTGCCAGCAGTAATCACCCTAGGGCAGGGAAGTACAATGAGCAGTTCTTC
CASSNHPRAGKYNEQFF
>TRBJ2-3|TRBV5-6|TRBD2|NA
TGTGCCAGCAGCAAACGGACTAGCGGGAGAACAGATACGCAGTATTTT
CASSKRTSGRTDTQYF
>TRBJ2-3|TRBV7-6|TRBD2|NA
TGTGCCAGCAGCCCAGTGACTAGCGGGAGATCAGATACGCAGTATTTT
CASSPVTSGRSDTQYF
>TRBJ2-7|TRBV4-1|NA|many
TGCGCCAGCAGCCAAGACAGTGAGCAGTACTTC
CASSQDSEQYF
>TRBJ2-1|TRBV19|TRBD2|NA
TGTGCCAGTAGACCGGGACTAGCCGAGGAGCAGTTCTTC
CASRPGLAEEQFF
>TRBJ1-1|TRBV4-1|TRBD1|NA
TGCGCCAGCAGTCTATCCCCGACAGGGGGCACTGAAGCTTTCTTT
CASSLSPTGGTEAFF
>TRBJ1-2|TRBV7-2|TRBD1|NA
TGTGCCAGCAGCTCCCCGACAGGGAGGTATGGCTACACCTTC
CASSSPTGRYGYTF
>TRBJ2-7|TRBV28|TRBD2|NA
TGTGCCAGCAGCCCGACTAGCGGTGGTGTCTACGAGCAGTACTTC
CASSPTSGGVYEQYF
>TRBJ1-4|TRBV2|TRBD1|NA
TGTGCCAGTACCTTCGGACAGGGTAATGAAAAACTGTTTTTT
CASTFGQGNEKLFF
>TRBJ1-5|TRBV6-1|TRBD1|NA
TGTGCCAGCGGGCGAGGGACAGGGCTCAATCAGCCCCAGCATTTT
CASGRGTGLNQPQHF